The 6 T cell receptor beta chains below were found in one sample sequenced in a study of vaccination effects on CD4 cells after COVID-19. Method: immunoSEQ multiplex PCR; TCRdb's copy keeps in-frame clones and lacks some. In the table there are 50,000 to 60,000 clones, under 75% of which are singletons. Before any sequencing was done, the ViraFEST assay used viral peptide pools to expand antigen-specific CD4+ T cells. Cells that had been cultured for nine to eleven days were the source of isolated CD4+ T cells. Vaccine recipients, nucleocapsid antibody negative, had no prior SARS-CoV-2 infection. The antigens these receptors bind are not known. Sequencing was performed on CD4+ T cells from PBMCs cultured with SARS-CoV-2 spike peptides, taken before COVID-19 vaccination. These receptor sequences come from a human donor who received a COVID-19 vaccine.

V is TRBV19 and J is TRBJ2-6; maybe TRBD1 (5 bases). The germline V gene encodes CDR1 LNHDA and CDR2 SQIVND (reference sequence). Trimming left V 4 bases short and J 1 base short, with 8 bases between. This CDR3 has 15 residues. The DNA of the CDR3 is TGTGCCAGTAGTACTAGACAGTCTGGGGCCAACGTCCTGACTTTC. Protein product: CASSTRQSGANVLTF.

This clone showed up just once. The chain carries TRBV5-4 and TRBJ2-5; TRBD2 is a possible D gene (5 bases). This CDR3 region has 13 residues. The germline gives CDR1 SGHNT, CDR2 YYREEE (reference sequence). Between the trimmed V and J ends, which lost 2 bases and 5 bases, there was a span of 10 bases. DNA for the CDR3: TGTGCCAGCAGCTTAGTGCCGGGGGAGACCCAGTACTTC. This encodes CASSLVPGETQYF.

This chain links TRBV6-1 with TRBJ2-5; the D is unclear. There are 16 residues in the CDR3. With 1 base removed from V and 4 bases from J, the gap between germline ends came to 16 bases. The germline V gene encodes CDR1 MNHNS and CDR2 SASEGT. The CDR3 sequence is CASSEGGTHNGETQYF. The CDR3 nucleotides read TGTGCCAGCAGTGAAGGGGGTACACATAATGGAGAGACCCAGTACTTC.

The chain is built from TRBV6-5 and TRBJ1-5; unclear D gene. The V end lost 10 bases, the J end lost 2 bases, and 15 bases lay between the germline ends. This CDR3 has 14 amino acids. Germline values: CDR1 MNHEY, CDR2 SVGAGI. CDR3 sequence: CATQAQPGNQPQHF. The CDR3 region has the DNA TGTGCCACCCAGGCCCAGCCGGGCAATCAGCCCCAGCATTTT.

V and J are TRBV7-9 and TRBJ1-1; D is perhaps TRBD1 (5 bases). From germline, CDR1 is SEHNR and CDR2 FQNEAQ (reference sequence). This CDR3 is 13 amino acids long. V lost 6 bases, J lost 7 bases, and 15 bases lay in between. The chain's CDR3 is CASRSTEIGEAFF. The CDR3 DNA is TGTGCCAGCAGGTCGACAGAAATAGGTGAAGCTTTCTTT.

The chain joins TRBV14 to TRBJ2-1; D gene ambiguous. CDR1 is SGHDN, CDR2 FVKESK, per germline. The CDR3 extends over 13 amino acids. The germline V and J ends were trimmed by 1 base and 7 bases, with 8 bases remaining between them. The DNA for the CDR3 is TGTGCCAGCAGCCAAGGGAAGCAGAATGAGCAGTTCTTC. This codes for CASSQGKQNEQFF.